The rows below give T cell receptor beta chains drawn from one sample of a study of blood T cell repertoires in COVID-19. Generated by immunoSEQ multiplex PCR, the TCRdb table keeps only in-frame clones and is missing some. In the table there are approximately 240,000 clones, under 95% of which are singletons. The sequencing sample was made of PBMCs or T cells enriched from blood (not recorded which). These receptors were taken from a woman between 18 and 30 years old who had recovered from COVID-19. Both conserved end residues are trimmed from each CDR3.

CDR3 length | J gene | V gene | CDR3 protein
11 | TRBJ2-7 | TRBV3-1/TRBV3-2 | ASSQVEGGLEY
12 | TRBJ2-5 | TRBV9 | ASSVYGGQETQY
14 | TRBJ2-3 | TRBV5-1 | ASSPGLAMSADTQY
12 | TRBJ2-1 | TRBV6-5 | ASIRTGAYNEQF
11 | TRBJ2-2 | TRBV12-3/TRBV12-4 | ASSYLQAGELF
12 | TRBJ1-4 | TRBV9 | ASNGQGDNEKLF
12 | TRBJ2-7 | TRBV19 | ASSINGQAYEQY
17 | TRBJ1-1 | TRBV7-9 | ASRPNYVGLGSVNTEAF
10 | TRBJ1-2 | TRBV7-3 | ASTRREGGYT
11 | TRBJ1-3 | TRBV5-1 | ASSLGAGDTIY
12 | TRBJ1-2 | TRBV18 | ASSGSRASNGYT
11 | TRBJ2-1 | TRBV29-1 | SGGLAGKNEQF
13 | TRBJ2-1 | TRBV7-2 | ASSPTGGGYNEQF
10 | TRBJ1-2 | TRBV3-1/TRBV3-2 | ASSQAVFGYT
12 | TRBJ2-7 | TRBV28 | AAARQGGSYEQY
14 | TRBJ2-7 | TRBV7-9 | ASSPSGKRELYEQY
10 | TRBJ2-3 | TRBV28 | ATSTSFMSQY
14 | TRBJ2-1 | TRBV5-1 | ASRGTSGGPYNEQF
9 | TRBJ1-2 | TRBV19 | ACRRSYGYT
13 | TRBJ2-1 | TRBV7-3 | ASKVDGTSYNEQF
13 | TRBJ2-3 | TRBV28 | ASSFGDLLTDTQY
12 | TRBJ1-5 | TRBV27 | ASSARRGNQPQH
12 | TRBJ2-7 | TRBV18 | ASSEAGDGYEQY
13 | TRBJ2-5 | TRBV18 | ASSPPDWAQPTQY
13 | TRBJ1-2 | TRBV6-5 | ASTQAQGVTYGYT
11 | TRBJ2-7 | TRBV5-1 | ASSETSYNEQY
11 | TRBJ1-3 | TRBV9 | ASQGNSGNTIY
17 | TRBJ1-5 | TRBV21-1 | ASSAPRRIQTGHNQPQH
12 | TRBJ1-3 | TRBV7-9 | ASSLTRSGNTIY
12 | TRBJ2-7 | TRBV3-1/TRBV3-2 | ASRGAGEYYEQY
13 | TRBJ2-7 | TRBV7-9 | ASSPGPGRFYEQY
11 | TRBJ1-2 | TRBV3-1/TRBV3-2 | ASRGQGAYGYT
14 | TRBJ1-1 | TRBV28 | ASSLGRASGGTEAF
10 | TRBJ1-3 | TRBV5-5 | ASSPGGTTIY
11 | TRBJ2-5 | TRBV12-3/TRBV12-4 | ASSVDFQETQY
12 | TRBJ1-2 | TRBV29-1 | SVLYQSDNYGYT
11 | TRBJ2-5 | TRBV10-3 | AISATGVETQY
13 | TRBJ1-1 | TRBV18 | ASSTNRELNTEAF
13 | TRBJ1-5 | TRBV7-6 | ASSLMAGSNQPQH
12 | TRBJ1-1 | TRBV11-3 | ASSPGGGSTEAF
13 | TRBJ2-5 | TRBV18 | ASSPQDRGRETQY
13 | TRBJ2-4 | TRBV5-6 | ASSLPGTTKNIQY
13 | TRBJ2-5 | TRBV11-2 | ASSLFLRAGETQY
12 | TRBJ1-1 | TRBV6-5 | ASSYSPVNTEAF
14 | TRBJ2-6 | TRBV6-5 | ASSYWMLDRANVLT
12 | TRBJ1-1 | TRBV14 | ASTFGAVNTEAF
14 | TRBJ2-7 | TRBV19 | ASSIDLFLTSGEQY